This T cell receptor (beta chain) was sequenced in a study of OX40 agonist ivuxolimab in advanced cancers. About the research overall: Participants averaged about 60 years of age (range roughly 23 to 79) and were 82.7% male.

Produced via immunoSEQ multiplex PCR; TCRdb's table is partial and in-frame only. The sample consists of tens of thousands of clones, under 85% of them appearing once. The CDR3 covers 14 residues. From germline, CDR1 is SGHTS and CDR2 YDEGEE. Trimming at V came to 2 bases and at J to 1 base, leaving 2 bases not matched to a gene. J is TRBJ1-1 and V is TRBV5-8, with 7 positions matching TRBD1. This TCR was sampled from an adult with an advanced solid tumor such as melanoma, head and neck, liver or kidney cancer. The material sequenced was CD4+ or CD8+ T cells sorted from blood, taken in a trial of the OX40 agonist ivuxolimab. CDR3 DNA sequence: TGTGCCAGCAGCTTAAACAGGGGGAACACTGAAGCTTTCTTT. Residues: CASSLNRGNTEAFF.